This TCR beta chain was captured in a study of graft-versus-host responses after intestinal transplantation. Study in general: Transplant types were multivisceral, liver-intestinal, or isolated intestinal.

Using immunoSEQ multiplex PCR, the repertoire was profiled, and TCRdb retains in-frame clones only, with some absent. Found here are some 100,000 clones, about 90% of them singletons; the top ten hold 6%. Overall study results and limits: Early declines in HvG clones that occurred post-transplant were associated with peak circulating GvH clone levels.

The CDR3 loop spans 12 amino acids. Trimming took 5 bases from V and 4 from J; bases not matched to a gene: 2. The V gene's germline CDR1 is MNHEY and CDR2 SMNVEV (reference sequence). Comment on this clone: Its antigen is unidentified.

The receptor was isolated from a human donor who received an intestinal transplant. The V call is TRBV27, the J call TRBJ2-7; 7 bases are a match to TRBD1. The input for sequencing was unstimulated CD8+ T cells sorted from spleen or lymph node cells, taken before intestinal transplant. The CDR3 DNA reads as TGTGCCAGCAGTCCGACAGGGTACGAGCAGTACTTC. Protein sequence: CASSPTGYEQYF.